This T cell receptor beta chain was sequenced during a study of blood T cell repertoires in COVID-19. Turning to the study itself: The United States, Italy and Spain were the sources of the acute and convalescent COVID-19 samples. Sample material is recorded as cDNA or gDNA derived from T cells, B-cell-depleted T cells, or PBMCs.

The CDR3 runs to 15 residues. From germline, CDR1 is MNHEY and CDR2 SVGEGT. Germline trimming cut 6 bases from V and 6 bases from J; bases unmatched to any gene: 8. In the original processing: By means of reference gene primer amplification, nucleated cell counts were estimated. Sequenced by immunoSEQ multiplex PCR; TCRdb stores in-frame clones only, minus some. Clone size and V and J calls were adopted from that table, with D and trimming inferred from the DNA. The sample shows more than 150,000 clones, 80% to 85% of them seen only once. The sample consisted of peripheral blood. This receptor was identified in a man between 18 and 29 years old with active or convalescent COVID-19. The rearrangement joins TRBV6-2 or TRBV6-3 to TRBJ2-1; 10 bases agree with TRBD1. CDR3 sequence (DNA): TGTGCCAGCAGCCGACAGGGGGCGTGGGCCAATGAGCAGTTCTTC. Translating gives CASSRQGAWANEQFF.